What follows is one T cell receptor beta chain and its context. The sample is drawn from a study of T-cell memory formation after mild COVID-19. One entry per CDR3 protein results from TCRdb running MiXCR on the 5' RACE reads. The repertoire consists of under 250,000 distinct CDR3 sequences, with under 12% occurring once and the leading ten covering less than 4%. Germline V gene data show CDR1 as MNHEY and CDR2 as SVGAGI. CDR3 length equals 14 residues. Trimming cost V 5 bases and J 5 bases, with 15 bases left between them. The J gene is TRBJ2-5, the V gene TRBV6-5, with a weak D call TRBD2 (6 bases). The TCR was taken from a man aged 18 to 29 who had mild COVID-19 (a few samples of this study predate the infection). Cell type and time point are not known. Sequencing was performed on PBMCs or a T cell subset sorted from them (not recorded which). The CDR3 nucleotides are TGTGCCAGCAGTCCTAGTCTAGCGTCTGAGACCCAGTACTTC. This codes for CASSPSLASETQYF.